This TCR beta chain was recorded in a study of T cell responses to AZD1222 COVID-19 vaccine. About the study: It was second doses at about 4 or about 12 weeks that were pooled.

The germline V gene encodes CDR1 MNHEY and CDR2 SVGEGT. The CDR3 runs 14 residues. V lost 4 bases, J lost 0 bases, and 9 bases lay in between. Remarks on this clone: Its antigen remains unidentified.

Some clones are missing from TCRdb's copy, which holds only in-frame ones; the method was immunoSEQ multiplex PCR. The repertoire holds about 100,000 clones, with around 90% as singletons. Study observations and caveats: Increases in Spike-specific TCR breadth and depth were seen after two AZD1222 doses. Repertoires were obtained only post-peak T cell response. AZD1222 recipients seropositive at baseline numbered only five to seven.

The sequence was obtained from an adult in good health. The gene calls are TRBV6-2 or TRBV6-3 and TRBJ1-1; D remains ambiguous. The source was peripheral blood, collected on day 0 of AZD1222 vaccination. The CDR3 bases are TGTGCCAGCAGTTCCCGGACTTTGAACACTGAAGCTTTCTTT. This gives the protein CASSSRTLNTEAFF.